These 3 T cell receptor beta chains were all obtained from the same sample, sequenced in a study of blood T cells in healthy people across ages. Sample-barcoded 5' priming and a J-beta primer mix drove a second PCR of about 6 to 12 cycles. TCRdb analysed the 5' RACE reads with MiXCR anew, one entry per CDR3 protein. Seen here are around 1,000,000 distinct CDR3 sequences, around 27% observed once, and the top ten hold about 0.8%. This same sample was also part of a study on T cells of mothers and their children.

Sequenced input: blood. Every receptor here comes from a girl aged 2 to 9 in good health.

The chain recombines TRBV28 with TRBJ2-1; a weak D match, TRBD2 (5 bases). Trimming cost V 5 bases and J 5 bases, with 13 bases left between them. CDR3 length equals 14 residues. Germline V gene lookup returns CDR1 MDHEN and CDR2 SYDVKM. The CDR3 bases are TGTGCCAGCAGTCTGGAGCGGTTGGACAATGAGCAGTTCTTC. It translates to CASSLERLDNEQFF. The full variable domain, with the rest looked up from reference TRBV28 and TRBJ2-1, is DVKVTQSSRYLVKRTGEKVFLECVQDMDHENMFWYRQDPGLGLRLIYFSYDVKMKEKGDIPEGYSVSREKKERFSLILESASTNQTSMYLCASSLERLDNEQFFGPGTRLTVL.

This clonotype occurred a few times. The CDR3 region has the DNA TGCAGTGCCAGTAGGGTCCCAGATACGCAGTATTTT. Its protein is CSASRVPDTQYF. The chain uses TRBV20-1 and TRBJ2-3; D unresolved. Germline CDR1 DFQATT, CDR2 SNEGSKA (reference sequence). This CDR3 spans 12 amino acids. V gave up 6 bases and J gave up 4 bases, with 11 bases separating them.

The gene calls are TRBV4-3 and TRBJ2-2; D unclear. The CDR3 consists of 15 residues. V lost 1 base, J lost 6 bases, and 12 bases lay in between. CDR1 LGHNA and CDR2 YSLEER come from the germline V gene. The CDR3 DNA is TGCGCCAGCAGCCAAGTATTAGGCAATTCCGGGGAGCTGTTTTTT. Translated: CASSQVLGNSGELFF.